This T cell receptor beta chain stems from a study of blood T cell repertoires in COVID-19. Study as a whole: Italy, Spain and the United States were the sources of the convalescent and acute COVID-19 samples.

The protocol was immunoSEQ multiplex PCR, while the TCRdb copy is restricted to in-frame clones and leaves out a portion. The table shows approximately 240,000 clones, with 87% occurring only once. Study members were between about 18 and 95 years old and lived in approximately 25 US regions. Cohorts were determined from participant-reported clinical history. The CDR3 covers 16 residues. Germline V gene data show CDR1 as LNHDA and CDR2 as SQIVND (reference sequence). V lost 3 bases and J lost 2; bases outside the gene matches: 9. This clonotype was obtained from a woman in her twenties or thirties with acute COVID-19. Sequenced input: PBMCs or T cells enriched from blood (not recorded which). This rearrangement joins TRBV19 to TRBJ2-7, with 8 bases lining up with TRBD1. DNA of the CDR3: TGTGCCAGTAGTATTCTCCCCGGACAGGGAGCCTACGAGCAGTACTTC. Translation gives CASSILPGQGAYEQYF.